Listed here are 28 T cell receptor beta chains from one sample, sequenced in a study of T cells after yellow fever vaccination (dated by TCRdb to between 2018 and 2021). The library relied on 5' RACE. The reads were generated on an Illumina HiSeq 2500. TCRdb handled the public reads itself, with Q25 trimming in fastp and clone calling in MiXCR, and kept productive beta chains. Every distinct CDR3 protein forms one entry, paired with its most common genes and DNA. The sample includes about 340,000 distinct CDR3 sequences, with 8.7% observed a single time. The ten most abundant clones make up more than 15% of the sample. The sample's treatment or condition label, decoded: live attenuated yellow fever vaccine strain. The sample in question was PBMCs, obtained on the day of the first yellow fever vaccination. These receptors originate from a man younger than 35 who received the YFV17D yellow fever vaccine.

This clonotype was counted only a few times. The V call is TRBV19, the J call TRBJ2-1; TRBD2 might be the D (7 bases). CDR3 length: 15 amino acids. Germline V gene lookup returns CDR1 LNHDA and CDR2 SQIVND (reference sequence). Between the trimmed V and J ends, which lost 6 bases and 7 bases, there was a span of 19 bases. This chain's CDR3 is CASRPRGGLGNEQFF. The DNA for the CDR3 is TGTGCCAGTAGGCCGAGGGGGGGCCTGGGGAATGAGCAGTTCTTC.

This chain links TRBV5-1 with TRBJ2-3, with 8 bases identical to TRBD2. J gave up 4 bases and V 7 bases, and 14 bases lay outside the gene matches. Looked up from germline, CDR1 is SGHRS and CDR2 is YFSETQ. The CDR3 has 16 residues. CDR3 DNA: TGCGCCAGCTCCCTCACGGGGGGGACCCACCCAGATACGCAGTATTTT. Translation: CASSLTGGTHPDTQYF.

The chain uses TRBV18 and TRBJ2-5; D remains unclear. Germline lookup yields CDR1 KGHSH and CDR2 LQKENI. The CDR3 is made up of 13 amino acids. V dropped 3 bases and J dropped 4 bases, with 9 bases sitting between them. CDR3 sequence (DNA): TGTGCCAGCTCACCCCCCCCGGGAGAGACCCAGTACTTC. It yields the protein CASSPPPGETQYF.

This clonotype has a handful of counts. This chain joins TRBV5-1 and TRBJ2-5, with 8 bases lining up with TRBD1. Losses at the gene ends were 3 bases for V and 3 bases for J; bases not matched to a gene: 4. Germline-derived CDR1 and CDR2 are SGHRS and YFSETQ. This CDR3 comprises 14 residues. The CDR3 is CASSSRTGKETQYF. The CDR3 nucleotides are TGCGCCAGCAGCTCCAGGACAGGGAAAGAGACCCAGTACTTC.

The table lists this clonotype with a few counts. V and J are TRBV30 and TRBJ1-5; 7 bases map to TRBD1. V dropped 0 bases and J dropped 6; count of bases not matched to a gene: 5. Germline-derived CDR1 and CDR2 are GTSNPN and SVGIG (reference sequence). CDR3 length: 14 residues. CDR3 protein: CAWSVVGGVQPQHF. For the CDR3, the DNA is TGTGCCTGGAGTGTTGTAGGGGGCGTTCAGCCCCAGCATTTT.

This chain uses TRBV21-1 with TRBJ1-1. TRBV21-1 is labeled a pseudogene. This CDR3 region has 14 residues. The CDR3 DNA sequence: TGTGCCAGCAGAAAAGGGAGGCTGAACACTGAAGCTTTCTTT. Residues: CASRKGRLNTEAFF.

A few counts support this clonotype. V and J are TRBV9 and TRBJ1-3; D is uncertain. Germline-derived CDR1 and CDR2 are SGDLS and YYNGEE. Trimming took 4 bases from V and 5 from J, leaving 7 bases between them. This CDR3 contains 12 residues. This CDR3 reads CASSRDRNTIYF. The CDR3, as DNA: TGTGCCAGCAGCCGCGACCGAAACACCATATATTTT.

This clonotype has only a few counts. The V and J genes are TRBV12-3 or TRBV12-4 and TRBJ2-5, with D possibly TRBD2 on 5 matching bases. The CDR3 totals 14 residues. Trimming removed 6 bases from V and 5 bases from J, with 16 bases in between. This chain's CDR3 is CASRGDKVVETQYF. DNA for the CDR3: TGTGCCAGCAGGGGAGACAAGGTGGTGGAGACCCAGTACTTC.

Ten or more counts support this clonotype. The V gene is TRBV4-3, the J gene TRBJ2-5, with a possible D match to TRBD2 (7 bases). The CDR3 has 14 amino acids. V shed 4 bases and J shed 4 bases, with 13 bases lying between them. CDR1 is LGHNA, CDR2 YSLEER, per germline. The CDR3 sequence: CASSLKGGVETQYF. Here the CDR3 DNA reads TGCGCCAGCAGCCTAAAGGGGGGGGTAGAGACCCAGTACTTC.

This chain joins TRBV11-2 and TRBJ1-1; the D is unclear. V lost 5 bases, J lost 0 bases, and 10 bases lay in between. The germline V gene encodes CDR1 SGHAT and CDR2 FQNNGV. The CDR3 spans 14 residues. As DNA, the CDR3 is TGTGCCAGCAGCCCCGACCTGATGAACACTGAAGCTTTCTTT. Translated: CASSPDLMNTEAFF.

The chain uses TRBV20-1 and TRBJ2-5, with unresolved D. The germline V and J ends were trimmed by 1 base and 5 bases, with 8 bases remaining between them. CDR1 DFQATT and CDR2 SNEGSKA come from the germline V gene (reference sequence). The CDR3 consists of 12 residues. CDR3 protein: CSARVPLETQYF. CDR3 in DNA: TGCAGTGCTAGAGTTCCACTGGAGACCCAGTACTTC.

The chain combines TRBV5-1 with TRBJ1-1, with TRBD1 matching 8 bases. This CDR3 is 14 amino acids long. J lost 3 bases, V lost 0 bases, and 1 base had no gene match. The V gene's germline CDR1 is SGHRS and CDR2 YFSETQ. CDR3 region: CASSLVGQDTEAFF. As DNA, the CDR3 is TGCGCCAGCAGCTTGGTGGGACAGGACACTGAAGCTTTCTTT.

This clonotype has a handful of counts. This sequence joins TRBV5-5 and TRBJ2-1; D unresolved. The germline CDR1 and CDR2 sequences are SGHKS and YYEKEE (reference sequence). V gave up 0 bases and J gave up 0 bases, with 10 bases separating them. CDR3 length equals 16 residues. The CDR3 sequence: CASSLVVGPSYNEQFF. CDR3 DNA: TGTGCCAGCAGCTTGGTCGTGGGCCCCTCCTACAATGAGCAGTTCTTC.

The J gene is TRBJ1-2, the V gene TRBV6-1, with TRBD1 matching 9 bases. The length of the CDR3 is 17 residues. The J segment lost 0 bases and the V segment lost 6 bases, leaving 11 bases of the junction unmatched. From germline, CDR1 is MNHNS and CDR2 SASEGT. CDR3 bases: TGTGCCAGCAGCCCTATGGACAGGGGCTTTACTAACTATGGCTACACCTTC. Translating gives CASSPMDRGFTNYGYTF.

This clonotype was counted a few times. This chain uses TRBV7-2 with TRBJ2-1; D is perhaps TRBD2 (5 bases). With 1 base removed from V and 15 bases from J, the gap between germline ends came to 16 bases. The CDR3 extends over 13 amino acids. CDR1 is SGHTA and CDR2 is FQGNSA in the germline V gene. The CDR3 DNA reads as TGTGCCAGCAGCTTAGGACTAACGGGCCGCGGGTTCTTC. The encoded protein is CASSLGLTGRGFF.

This chain's CDR3 is CASSLAASSYNSPLHF. Written as DNA, the CDR3 is TGCGCCAGCAGCTTGGCGGCGAGCTCCTATAATTCACCCCTCCACTTT. The V and J genes are TRBV5-1 and TRBJ1-6; D is unresolved. The CDR3 has 16 amino acids. Trimming pared 0 bases from V and 0 bases from J, leaving 7 bases between. Germline CDR1 reads SGHRS; CDR2 reads YFSETQ.

This clonotype was seen a handful of times. The rearrangement uses TRBV4-3 and TRBJ1-2, with TRBD1 as a possible D gene (5 bases). V dropped 0 bases and J dropped 8 bases, with 19 bases sitting between them. Germline lookup yields CDR1 LGHNA and CDR2 YSLEER. CDR3 length: 16 residues. Here the CDR3 DNA reads TGCGCCAGCAGCCAAGACTTTACCGGGGCCTTCCGCGGCTACACCTTC. This codes for CASSQDFTGAFRGYTF.

This chain joins TRBV10-3 and TRBJ2-4; D uncertain. CDR1 ENHRY and CDR2 SYGVKD come from the germline V gene. This CDR3 region has 13 residues. Trimming cost V 0 bases and J 8 bases, with 8 bases left between them. CDR3 nucleotides: TGTGCCATCAGTGAGTCGTCAGGATACATTCAGTACTTC. Residues: CAISESSGYIQYF.

This clonotype was seen a few times. The V and J genes are TRBV19 and TRBJ2-6; D gene uncertain. The CDR3 is 15 residues long. The V and J ends lost 3 bases and 0 bases respectively, with 6 bases between them. Looked up from germline, CDR1 is LNHDA and CDR2 is SQIVND (reference sequence). CDR3 coding DNA: TGTGCCAGTAGTATGACGGTCTCTGGGGCCAACGTCCTGACTTTC. This translates into CASSMTVSGANVLTF.

V gene TRBV6-2 or TRBV6-3 combines with J gene TRBJ1-1; D is unresolved. CDR1 MNHEY and CDR2 SVGEGT come from the germline V gene. V was clipped by 3 bases and J by 5 bases, with 10 bases between them. This CDR3 is built from 13 residues. The CDR3 loop reads CASSYGQRTEAFF. CDR3 DNA sequence: TGTGCCAGCAGTTATGGGCAGAGGACTGAAGCTTTCTTT.

This clonotype has a count of ten or more. The chain links TRBV7-9 to TRBJ2-3; 10 positions agree with TRBD2. Trimming removed 10 bases from V and 1 base from J; junction bases left unmatched: 8. The CDR3 consists of 15 residues. CDR1 and CDR2 from the germline V gene are SEHNR and FQNEAQ (reference sequence). CDR3 sequence (DNA): TGTGCCACCGAAGCTAGCGGGGGAGGCACAGATACGCAGTATTTT. Translated, it gives CATEASGGGTDTQYF. The full variable domain, completed using reference TRBV7-9 and TRBJ2-3, is DTGVSQNPRHKITKRGQNVTFRCDPISEHNRLYWYRQTLGQGPEFLTYFQNEAQLEKSRLLSDRFSAERPKGSFSTLEIQRTEQGDSAMYLCATEASGGGTDTQYFGPGTRLTVL.

This clonotype was seen ten or more times. The chain uses TRBV6-5 and TRBJ2-2, with D perhaps matching TRBD1 or TRBD2 (5 bases each). CDR3 size: 19 residues. V lost 0 bases and J 5 bases, leaving 22 bases between the germline ends. From germline, CDR1 is MNHEY and CDR2 SVGAGI. DNA for the CDR3: TGTGCCAGCAGTTACTCGATTAGGGGCAGGGACCGATATACCGGGGAGCTGTTTTTT. Amino acid sequence: CASSYSIRGRDRYTGELFF.

V is TRBV6-6 and J is TRBJ1-2; 8 positions agree with TRBD1. This CDR3 has 13 residues. Losses at the gene ends were 1 base for V and 7 bases for J; bases not matched to a gene: 2. Germline lookup yields CDR1 MNHNY and CDR2 SVGAGI (reference sequence). The CDR3 here is CASSYLQGGGYTF. In nucleotides, the CDR3 is TGTGCCAGCAGTTACTTACAGGGGGGTGGCTACACCTTC.

There are many counts of this clonotype. This sequence joins TRBV5-1 and TRBJ2-1; TRBD1 aligns across 11 bases. CDR1 and CDR2 from the germline V gene are SGHRS and YFSETQ. V gave up 4 bases and J gave up 2 bases; unmatched junction bases: 2. The CDR3 extends over 15 amino acids. CDR3 nucleotide sequence: TGCGCCAGCAGCGGGACAGGGGGGACCTACAATGAGCAGTTCTTC. It yields the protein CASSGTGGTYNEQFF.

In its sample, this clonotype was seen a few times. V is TRBV27 and J is TRBJ2-3; TRBD2 aligns across 14 bases. The CDR3 has 16 amino acids. The germline gives CDR1 MNHEY, CDR2 SMNVEV (reference sequence). The ends lost 2 bases at V and 4 bases at J; junction bases unmatched: 2. CDR3 nucleotides: TGTGCCAGCAGTTTACGACTAGCGGGGGGGCCAGATACGCAGTATTTT. It encodes CASSLRLAGGPDTQYF.

V and J are TRBV20-1 and TRBJ2-1; D is uncertain. Germline CDR1 reads DFQATT; CDR2 reads SNEGSKA (reference sequence). The germline V and J ends were trimmed by 5 bases and 8 bases, with 16 bases remaining between them. This CDR3 region has 13 residues. The CDR3 DNA follows: TGCAGTGCTGTCGGTGAGAGGCGATATGAGCAGTTCTTC. It codes for CSAVGERRYEQFF.

In its sample, this clonotype was seen many times. V and J are TRBV20-1 and TRBJ2-3; 10 bases agree with TRBD1. CDR1 DFQATT and CDR2 SNEGSKA come from the germline V gene (reference sequence). This CDR3 spans 12 amino acids. CDR3 sequence: CSGTGVTDTQYF. CDR3 coding DNA: TGCAGCGGGACAGGGGTCACAGATACGCAGTATTTT.

The chain couples TRBV15 to TRBJ2-2, with TRBD2 identical over 12 bases. The germline gives CDR1 LNHNV, CDR2 YYDKDF (reference sequence). Losses at the gene ends were 0 bases for V and 0 bases for J; bases not matched to a gene: 2. CDR3 length: 18 amino acids. CDR3 bases: TGTGCCACCAGCAGAGACCTAGCGGGGGGGACGAACACCGGGGAGCTGTTTTTT. This codes for CATSRDLAGGTNTGELFF.